This entry lists 7 T cell receptor beta chains sequenced from one sample in a study of blood T cell repertoires in COVID-19. Profiling relied on immunoSEQ multiplex PCR, and the TCRdb table lists in-frame clones only, not all of them. The profile covers around 170,000 clones, with around 86% appearing a single time and less than 0.7% taken by the ten largest. What was sequenced was peripheral blood. The origin of the receptors is a man aged 60 to 75 with COVID-19, enrolled during active disease.

Concerning this clone itself: An end of the junction does not agree with germline; a read error may underlie this. The rearrangement links TRBV2 to TRBJ1-1, with D perhaps matching TRBD1 (6 bases). The CDR3 sequence is 12 residues long. CDR1 and CDR2 (germline): SNHLY, FYNNEI. This CDR3 is CAGRGVGTEAFF. In nucleotides, the CDR3 is TGTGCCGGCAGGGGCGTGGGCACTGAAGCTTTCTTT.

V and J are TRBV27 and TRBJ2-1; 11 nucleotides agree with TRBD2. Germline values: CDR1 MNHEY, CDR2 SMNVEV (reference sequence). Trimming cost V 4 bases and J 3 bases; bases outside gene matches: 2. CDR3 length: 15 amino acids. The CDR3 bases are TGTGCCAGCAGTTCTAGCGGGGGGAGCTACAATGAGCAGTTCTTC. Translating it yields CASSSSGGSYNEQFF.

The rearrangement links TRBV9 to TRBJ2-1; 12 nucleotides line up with TRBD2. There are 17 residues in the CDR3. The germline gives CDR1 SGDLS, CDR2 YYNGEE. Trimming removed 1 base from V and 0 bases from J; junction bases left unmatched: 2. The CDR3 protein is CASSVQTSGSSYNEQFF. CDR3 nucleotide sequence: TGTGCCAGCAGCGTACAGACTAGCGGGAGCTCCTACAATGAGCAGTTCTTC.

The chain uses TRBV12-2 and TRBJ1-1; the table calls TRBD1, which could not be checked here. TRBV12-2 is a pseudogene. The CDR3 has 14 residues. The CDR3 nucleotides are TGTGCAAGTCGCTTAGGGCAGGGATTCCAGAAAGCTTTCTTT. As protein: CASRLGQGFQKAFF.

The chain has TRBV27 and TRBJ2-7; D is unresolved. Germline-derived CDR1 and CDR2 are MNHEY and SMNVEV (reference sequence). CDR3 size: 13 residues. Trimming took off 3 bases at V and 1 base at J, with 7 bases between the two ends. CDR3 residues: CASSLADSYEQYF. The CDR3 DNA reads as TGTGCCAGCAGTTTGGCGGATTCCTACGAGCAGTACTTC.

V usage is TRBV14 and J usage is TRBJ1-1; weak D call: TRBD1 (6 bases). This CDR3 contains 15 residues. Trimming shortened V by 1 base and J by 4 bases, and 13 bases separated the two germline ends. The germline V gene encodes CDR1 SGHDN and CDR2 FVKESK. The CDR3 bases are TGTGCCAGCAGCCAAGGTGGGGGCTTGAGCACTGAAGCTTTCTTT. Translated: CASSQGGGLSTEAFF.

The V and J genes are TRBV5-4 and TRBJ2-5; D is undetermined. The CDR3 loop spans 15 amino acids. Germline assignment: CDR1 SGHNT and CDR2 YYREEE (reference sequence). V lost 2 bases and J lost 2, with 13 bases in between. The CDR3 protein is CASSFLSVRQETQYF. In nucleotides, the CDR3 is TGTGCCAGCAGCTTCTTATCTGTCAGGCAAGAGACCCAGTACTTC. Drawing the rest from reference TRBV5-4 and TRBJ2-5, the complete variable domain is ETGVTQSPTHLIKTRGQQVTLRCSSQSGHNTVSWYQQALGQGPQFIFQYYREEENGRGNFPPRFSGLQFPNYSSELNVNALELDDSALYLCASSFLSVRQETQYFGPGTRLLVL.